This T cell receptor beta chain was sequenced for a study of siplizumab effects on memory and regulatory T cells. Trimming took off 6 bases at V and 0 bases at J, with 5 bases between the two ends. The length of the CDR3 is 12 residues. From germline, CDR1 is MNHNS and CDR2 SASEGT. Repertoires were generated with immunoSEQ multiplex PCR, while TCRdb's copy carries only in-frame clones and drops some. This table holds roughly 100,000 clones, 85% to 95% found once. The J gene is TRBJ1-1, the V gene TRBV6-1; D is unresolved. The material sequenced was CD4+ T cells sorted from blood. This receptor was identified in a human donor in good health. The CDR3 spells CASSRMNTEAFF. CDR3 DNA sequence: TGTGCCAGCAGCAGAATGAACACTGAAGCTTTCTTT.